What follows describes a single TCR beta chain. Germline V gene lookup returns CDR1 MNHNY and CDR2 SVGAGI (reference sequence). V lost 5 bases to trimming and J lost 5 bases, with 7 bases between them. The CDR3 is made up of 13 amino acids. The data are from a study of T cells in localized non-small cell lung cancer. Data came from immunoSEQ multiplex PCR; TCRdb stores just in-frame clones and leaves some out. The data hold some 54,000 clones, with around 80% observed a single time. Sequenced here: PBMCs, sampled before any cancer treatment. This receptor was obtained from a woman aged 40 to 75 with stage II lung adenocarcinoma. The chain couples TRBV6-6 to TRBJ2-6; D might be TRBD2 (5 bases). CDR3 protein: CASSGGRANVLTF. DNA of the CDR3: TGTGCCAGCAGTGGAGGTAGGGCCAACGTCCTGACTTTC.